Listed below are T cell receptor beta chains from one sample, sequenced in a study of T cell responses to AZD1222 COVID-19 vaccine. The assay was immunoSEQ multiplex PCR, and TCRdb's table has in-frame clones only and misses some. The sample includes approximately 73,000 clones, roughly 80% of them seen just once. Material: peripheral blood, obtained on day 0 of AZD1222 vaccination. Every receptor here comes from an adult in good health. CDR3s include the opening cysteine and the closing phenylalanine or tryptophan. D genes are given only for firm matches. Rows may omit the clone size; those that give it use once, few, many or a size class.

>-|TRBJ2-7|TRBV6-5|few
CASSPTFQGHEQYF
TGTGCCAGCAGTCCGACCTTTCAGGGTCACGAGCAGTACTTC
>-|TRBJ1-2|TRBV5-1|-
CASSPQGGDGYTF
TGCGCCAGCAGCCCCCAGGGCGGGGATGGCTACACCTTC
>-|TRBJ1-2|TRBV29-1|-
CSVDDPLWGNYGYTF
TGCAGCGTTGACGATCCGCTTTGGGGTAACTATGGCTACACCTTC
>-|TRBJ2-6|TRBV7-9|-
CASSLRVSGANVLTF
TGTGCCAGCAGCTTACGAGTCTCTGGGGCCAACGTCCTGACTTTC
>-|TRBJ2-5|TRBV7-2|-
CASSLGLQETQYF
TGTGCCAGCAGCTTAGGACTCCAAGAGACCCAGTACTTC
>-|TRBJ1-3|TRBV7-2|-
CASSFQWGSGNTIYF
TGTGCCAGCAGCTTCCAATGGGGATCTGGAAACACCATATATTTT
>TRBD1|TRBJ2-7|TRBV7-2|once
CASSLGDRGRSYEQYF
TGTGCCAGCAGCTTAGGGGACAGGGGAAGGTCCTACGAGCAGTACTTC
>-|TRBJ1-2|TRBV5-1|-
CASSQGVMGGSLDGYTF
TGCGCCAGCAGCCAAGGCGTTATGGGTGGTTCCCTGGATGGCTACACCTTC
>-|TRBJ1-2|TRBV7-6|few
CASSLEMGGGGGYTF
TGTGCCAGCAGCTTAGAGATGGGCGGGGGTGGCGGCTACACCTTC
>-|TRBJ2-2|TRBV4-1|-
CASSQVLSYTGELFF
TGCGCCAGCAGCCAAGTACTTAGTTACACCGGGGAGCTGTTTTTT